Below, one T cell receptor (beta chain) is given with its context. Its antigen is currently unknown. Measured with immunoSEQ multiplex PCR; TCRdb has only the in-frame clones, and not every one. The top ten clones hold approximately 4.3% of a sample with about 110,000 clones, about 85% of them seen once. Germline CDR1 is MNHEY and CDR2 is SVGAGI. The V and J ends lost 6 bases and 1 base, in that order; junction bases with no gene match: 3. The CDR3 covers 15 residues. This entry belongs to a study of T cell responses to AZD1222 COVID-19 vaccine. Overall study results and limits: Spike-specific TCRs gained breadth and depth after people received two AZD1222 doses. Among those given AZD1222, only five or six were seropositive at baseline.

The receptor comes from an adult in good health. This chain connects TRBV6-5 to TRBJ1-4; TRBD1 aligns across 9 bases. The source material was peripheral blood, sampled on day 0 of AZD1222 vaccination. In DNA, the CDR3 is TGTGCCAGCAGGCGACAGGGGGGAACTAATGAAAAACTGTTTTTT. This codes for CASRRQGGTNEKLFF.